The 3 T cell receptor beta chains in this list originate from one sample, sequenced in a study of monozygotic twins with inflammatory bowel disease. Reanalyzing the 5' RACE reads, TCRdb keeps one entry per CDR3 protein, without DNA. The sample table includes fewer than 150,000 distinct CDR3 sequences. Sequencing was done on a sample of blood. The receptor source for this set is a human donor with ulcerative colitis or Crohn's disease, or a healthy co-twin of an affected twin (not recorded which).

The gene calls are TRBV6-5 and TRBJ1-2; TCRdb calls TRBD1, which cannot be checked without DNA. Germline V CDR1 and CDR2: MNHEY, SVGAGI. This CDR3 has 13 amino acids. CDR3 sequence: CASRPDRVYGYTF.

The rearrangement joins TRBV4-3 to TRBJ1-1; TCRdb proposes TRBD1, but this gene call is untestable without DNA. The V gene's germline CDR1 is LGHNA and CDR2 YSLEER. This CDR3 is built from 14 residues. Here the CDR3 reads CASSRTGGGTEAFF.

The CDR3 is CSARGQGVNSPLHF. The genes are TRBV20-1 and TRBJ1-6; TCRdb outputs TRBD1, but without DNA this stays unchecked. Germline V gene sequence: CDR1 DFQATT, CDR2 SNEGSKA (reference sequence). The CDR3 contains 14 residues.